The entry below gives a single T cell receptor (beta chain) sequence along with its context. As yet, its antigen is unknown. This entry belongs to a study of T cell responses to AZD1222 COVID-19 vaccine. Only in-frame clones appear in the TCRdb table, and some are missing; sequencing was by immunoSEQ multiplex PCR. The repertoire holds fewer than 150,000 clones, with about 93% as singletons. Study-level points and caveats: Increases in Spike-specific TCR breadth and depth were seen after two AZD1222 doses.

The sequences come from peripheral blood, collected on day 0 of AZD1222 vaccination. The clonotype was recovered from an adult in good health.

The CDR3 reads CASSPVGGDTEAFF. CDR3 DNA sequence: TGCGCCAGCAGCCCTGTGGGGGGGGACACTGAAGCTTTCTTT. The rearrangement joins TRBV5-1 to TRBJ1-1, with D maybe TRBD1 (5 bases). CDR3 length: 14 residues. V was cut by 4 bases and J by 3 bases, with 13 bases left in between. CDR1 is SGHRS and CDR2 is YFSETQ in the germline V gene.